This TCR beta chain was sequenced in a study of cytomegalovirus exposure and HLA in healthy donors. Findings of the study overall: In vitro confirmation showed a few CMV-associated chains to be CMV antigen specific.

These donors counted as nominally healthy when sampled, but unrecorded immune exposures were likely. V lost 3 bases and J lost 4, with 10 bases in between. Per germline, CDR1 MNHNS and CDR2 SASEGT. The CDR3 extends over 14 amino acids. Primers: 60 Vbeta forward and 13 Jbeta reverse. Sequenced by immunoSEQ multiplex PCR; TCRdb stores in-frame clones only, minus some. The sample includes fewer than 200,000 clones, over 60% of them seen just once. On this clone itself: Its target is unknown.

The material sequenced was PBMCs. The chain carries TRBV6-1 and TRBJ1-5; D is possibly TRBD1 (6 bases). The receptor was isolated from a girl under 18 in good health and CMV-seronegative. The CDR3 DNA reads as TGTGCCAGCAGTGAGTTTCAGGGGAATCAGCCCCAGCATTTT. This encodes CASSEFQGNQPQHF.